This TCR beta chain was captured by sequencing in a study of T cell repertoires in cytomegalovirus infection. Whole-study results and caveats: Dominant in the ex vivo response were TCR beta clonotypes restricted by HLA-C and specific for CMV.

Each CDR3 protein is one row after TCRdb ran MiXCR on the reads. The table has approximately 700,000 distinct CDR3 sequences, less than 40% seen once. Remarks on this clonotype: Antigen specificity is unknown.

This CDR3 has 15 amino acids. CDR1 SGHTA and CDR2 FQGNSA come from the germline V gene. V dropped 4 bases and J dropped 12; count of bases not matched to a gene: 11. The rearrangement joins TRBV7-2 to TRBJ2-3; 12 bases agree with TRBD2. The sample taken for sequencing was PBMCs. The clonotype comes from a human donor in good health (CMV status not recorded). Some clones in this sample may be carry-over from other donors' samples. This CDR3 reads CASSSRTSGVQNQYF. In DNA, the CDR3 is TGTGCCAGCAGCTCAAGGACTAGCGGGGTTCAGAATCAGTATTTT.